Below, one TCR beta chain is given with its context. The antigen is unknown. In blood CD8+ and CD4+ T cells, TCR beta underwent sequencing. Negative isolation yielded CD8+ and CD4+ T cells; FACS enriched TEMRA cells. The sample belongs to a study of CD8 T cells in Susac syndrome. Findings of the study overall: The TCR sequencing and HLA analysis in the study involved a relatively small number of individuals, as the study acknowledged.

RNA was extracted with the RNeasy kit, and a quantity of roughly 0.5 to 1 ug was reverse transcribed using random hexamers. Across 54 Vbeta and 13 Jbeta, TCR beta CDR3 was amplified with immunoSEQ multiplex PCR. TCRdb itself ran the immunoSEQ multiplex PCR reads through MiXCR, one entry per CDR3 protein. The table lists around 200,000 distinct CDR3 sequences, about 95% of them singletons. The sequence was collected from a human donor with multiple sclerosis. Sequenced input: CD4+ T cells from PBMCs.

Here the CDR3 DNA reads TGTGCCAGCAGTGACGCGGGCAAGGACACCATATATTTT. This encodes CASSDAGKDTIYF. The chain recombines TRBV25-1 with TRBJ1-3; D ambiguous. V lost 3 bases and J 8 bases, leaving 11 bases between the germline ends. This CDR3 region has 13 residues. In germline, CDR1 is MGHDK, CDR2 SYGVNS.